The next 21 T cell receptor beta chains were all read from a single sample in a study of T cells in Graves' hyperthyroidism and ophthalmopathy (dated by TCRdb to the late 2010s). The receptor library was made with multiplex PCR. Reads for this sample came from an Illumina HiSeq 2000. TCR beta CDR3 regions were amplified from RNA transcripts. The TCR CDR3 was subjected to a first round of RT-PCR using the HTBI primer set and the Qiagen OneStep RT-PCR kit. The public reads were reprocessed in TCRdb via fastp at Q25 and MiXCR, keeping in-frame beta chains. One record per CDR3 amino acid sequence lists the most common genes and DNA. A total of around 570,000 distinct CDR3 sequences appear in this sample, 20% of them only once. The ten largest make up around 50% of the sample. The sequencing input was blood. The receptors here all came from a man in his forties with Graves' ophthalmopathy.

This clonotype was counted many times. Compared with germline, one end of the junction differs, possibly owing to a read error. Here the CDR3 DNA reads TGTGCCACCAGCGGCGTGGGCACAGATACGCAGTATTTT. Protein: CATSGVGTDTQYF. V and J are TRBV11-1 and TRBJ2-3, with a weak D call TRBD2 (5 bases). The CDR3 length is 13 residues. Germline V gene lookup returns CDR1 SGHAT and CDR2 FQDESV (reference sequence). Based on the CDR3 plus reference TRBV11-1 and TRBJ2-3, the full variable domain is EAEVAQSPRYKITEKSQAVAFWCDPISGHATLYWYRQILGQGPELLVQFQDESVVDDSQLPKDRFSAERLKGVDSTLKIQPAELGDSAMYLCATSGVGTDTQYFGPGTRLTVL.

This clonotype was seen many times. The chain is built from TRBV5-1 and TRBJ2-1; maybe TRBD2 (5 bases). Germline CDR1 is SGHRS and CDR2 is YFSETQ. The CDR3 consists of 18 residues. Trimming cost V 0 bases and J 1 base, with 17 bases left between them. The CDR3, as DNA: TGCGCCAGCAGCTTGGCCGCGGGCCTAGCAGGATCCTACAATGAGCAGTTCTTC. Translation gives CASSLAAGLAGSYNEQFF.

The chain has TRBV5-1 and TRBJ2-3; D possibly uses TRBD1 or TRBD2 (5 bases each). The CDR3 runs to 16 residues. V was trimmed by 0 bases and J by 6 bases, leaving 17 bases between them. The V gene's germline CDR1 is SGHRS and CDR2 YFSETQ. As DNA, the CDR3 is TGCGCCAGCAGCTTGGCGGGGACCAGTGGAAGGGATACGCAGTATTTT. It encodes CASSLAGTSGRDTQYF. The full variable domain, its missing parts supplied by reference TRBV5-1 and TRBJ2-3, is KAGVTQTPRYLIKTRGQQVTLSCSPISGHRSVSWYQQTPGQGLQFLFEYFSETQRNKGNFPGRFSGRQFSNSRSEMNVSTLELGDSALYLCASSLAGTSGRDTQYFGPGTRLTVL.

At least ten counts were recorded for this clonotype. J is TRBJ1-5 and V is TRBV28; D is possibly TRBD1 (6 bases). V was shortened by 9 bases and J by 0 bases, with 18 bases between the two germline ends. This CDR3 is 16 amino acids long. From germline, CDR1 is MDHEN and CDR2 SYDVKM. The CDR3 region has the DNA TGTGCCAGTTCCGCAGGGGACACTTATAGCAATCAGCCCCAGCATTTT. Amino acids: CASSAGDTYSNQPQHF.

Of note for this clonotype: Germline is not matched at one junction end, which may reflect a read error. This rearrangement joins TRBV4-1 to TRBJ1-1, with 8 bases identical to TRBD1. This CDR3 region has 15 residues. Germline assignment: CDR1 MGHRA and CDR2 YSYEKL. This chain's CDR3 is CASSQVPGGAFEASF. As DNA, the CDR3 is TGCGCCAGCAGCCAAGTTCCAGGGGGCGCATTCGAAGCTTCCTTT.

This clonotype was seen repeatedly, ten times or more. The chain employs TRBV7-8 and TRBJ1-4, with TRBD1 identical over 7 bases. Trimming removed 1 base from V and 6 bases from J; junction bases left unmatched: 5. CDR3 length: 15 amino acids. Germline assignment: CDR1 SGHVS and CDR2 FQNEAQ. CDR3 loop: CASSLGGGADEKLFF. The CDR3 region has the DNA TGTGCCAGCAGCTTAGGAGGGGGCGCCGATGAAAAACTGTTTTTT.

A note on this clonotype: A read error is possible here, since a much larger clone lies one base away. The V call is TRBV2, the J call TRBJ1-3, with D hard to call. This CDR3 has 15 amino acids. The V gene lost 6 bases and the J gene lost 2 bases, with 14 bases spanning the gap. Per the germline V gene, CDR1 is SNHLY and CDR2 is FYNNEI. This chain's CDR3 is CASRTQIGTGNTIYF. The DNA for the CDR3 is TGTGCCAGCAGGACCCAGATAGGGACTGGAAACACCATATATTTT.

This rearrangement joins TRBV19 to TRBJ2-5, with a possible D match to TRBD2 (5 bases). The germline CDR1 and CDR2 sequences are LNHDA and SQIVND (reference sequence). V dropped 5 bases and J dropped 5 bases, with 12 bases sitting between them. This CDR3 is built from 13 residues. In DNA, the CDR3 is TGTGCCAGTAGTCCAGCGGATCGGGAGACCCAGTACTTC. Translating gives CASSPADRETQYF. Variable domain in full (rest from reference TRBV19 and TRBJ2-5): DGGITQSPKYLFRKEGQNVTLSCEQNLNHDAMYWYRQDPGQGLRLIYYSQIVNDFQKGDIAEGYSVSREKKESFPLTVTSAQKNPTAFYLCASSPADRETQYFGPGTRLLVL.

Regarding this clonotype: A read error may be the cause here, since a much bigger clone is one base away. The rearrangement uses TRBV7-9 and TRBJ2-7; no firm D call. The germline CDR1 and CDR2 sequences are SEHNR and FQNEAQ (reference sequence). The V and J ends lost 8 bases and 1 base respectively, with 9 bases between them. The CDR3 runs 12 residues. The CDR3 DNA reads as TGTGCCAGCGAGGACGGGTCCTACGAGCAGTACTTC. The encoded protein is CASEDGSYEQYF.

This clonotype has only a few counts. The J gene is TRBJ2-7, the V gene TRBV6-1; a weak D match, TRBD1 (6 bases). This CDR3 comprises 14 residues. Per the germline V gene, CDR1 is MNHNS and CDR2 is SASEGT. V dropped 5 bases and J dropped 5 bases, with 16 bases sitting between them. CDR3 region: CASSPYRVGDEQYF. In DNA form, the CDR3 reads TGTGCCAGCAGTCCCTACAGGGTGGGGGACGAGCAGTACTTC.

The rearrangement links TRBV3-1 to TRBJ1-2; the D is unclear. V lost 4 bases, J lost 7 bases, and 22 bases lay in between. CDR1 LGHDT and CDR2 YNNKEL come from the germline V gene (reference sequence). The length of the CDR3 is 16 residues. CDR3 in DNA: TGTGCCAGCAGCCCTTGGATTGGTCAGGAGACGGGTGGCTACACCTTC. Protein sequence: CASSPWIGQETGGYTF.

The V gene is TRBV6-1, the J gene TRBJ1-2, with D unclear. The CDR3 has 12 amino acids. V gave up 6 bases and J gave up 13 bases, with 18 bases separating them. Germline-derived CDR1 and CDR2 are MNHNS and SASEGT. CDR3: CASSPRQLAGTF. The CDR3 DNA follows: TGTGCCAGCAGCCCCAGACAATTGGCGGGCACCTTC.

This clonotype was counted only a few times. The CDR3 sequence is CASSRTGLAGAHSYNEQFF. The CDR3 region has the DNA TGTGCCAGCAGCCGAACCGGACTAGCGGGAGCGCACTCCTACAATGAGCAGTTCTTC. The rearrangement joins TRBV4-2 to TRBJ2-1; 13 positions agree with TRBD2. V shed 4 bases and J 0 bases; nucleotides not matched to a gene: 9. This CDR3 has 19 amino acids. CDR1 and CDR2 (germline): LGHNA, YNFKEQ.

The genes are TRBV29-1 and TRBJ2-2; 11 bases align to TRBD1. This CDR3 region has 16 residues. Per the germline V gene, CDR1 is SQVTM and CDR2 is ANQGSEA. V trimming: 6 bases; J trimming: 8 bases; junction bases outside the gene matches: 14. This CDR3 is CSVPATPGQGVGELFF. The CDR3 DNA sequence: TGCAGCGTCCCAGCAACCCCGGGACAGGGGGTAGGGGAGCTGTTTTTT.

There are many counts of this clonotype. This chain connects TRBV7-3 to TRBJ2-1, with TRBD1 as a possible D gene (5 bases). The V gene's germline CDR1 is SGHTA and CDR2 FQGTGA. The ends were cut back, 1 base at V and 6 bases at J, with 13 bases in the middle. This CDR3 is 15 amino acids long. The CDR3 spells CASSLSYQGFNEQFF. The CDR3 nucleotides read TGTGCCAGCAGCTTAAGCTATCAGGGTTTCAATGAGCAGTTCTTC.

In this sample, this clonotype turned up once. A much more abundant neighbour one base away suggests this may be a read error. The DNA of the CDR3 is TGTGCCAGCGAGGGACAGGGGTACTACAATGAGCAGTTCTTC. Its protein product is CASEGQGYYNEQFF. This chain links TRBV6-1 with TRBJ2-1, with 10 bases matching TRBD1. Trimming at V came to 8 bases and at J to 3 bases, leaving 4 bases not matched to a gene. The germline V gene encodes CDR1 MNHNS and CDR2 SASEGT. The CDR3 runs to 14 residues.

This clonotype was found many times. The chain carries TRBV2 and TRBJ2-1; the D is unclear. The CDR3 is 12 residues long. Trimming left V 3 bases short and J 5 bases short, with 5 bases between. Looked up from germline, CDR1 is SNHLY and CDR2 is FYNNEI. The CDR3 nucleotides read TGTGCCAGCAGTGATTTGAACAATGAGCAGTTCTTC. This translates into CASSDLNNEQFF.

This clonotype was found a few times. The CDR3 DNA reads as TGTGCCTGGAGTATGGACCGTGACACAGATACGCAGTATTTT. It is translated as CAWSMDRDTDTQYF. The chain employs TRBV30 and TRBJ2-3; D gene uncertain. CDR1 and CDR2 from the germline V gene are GTSNPN and SVGIG (reference sequence). Trimming took 2 bases from V and 2 from J, leaving 11 bases between them. The CDR3 extends over 14 amino acids.

The chain links TRBV20-1 to TRBJ2-5, with 9 bases that match TRBD2. V gave up 3 bases and J gave up 1 base; unmatched junction bases: 6. Germline V lookup: CDR1 DFQATT, CDR2 SNEGSKA (reference sequence). CDR3 size: 15 residues. CDR3 in amino acids: CSASIAGAFQETQYF. CDR3 DNA: TGCAGTGCTAGCATAGCGGGGGCGTTCCAAGAGACCCAGTACTTC.

This clonotype was counted at least ten times. The chain has TRBV2 and TRBJ1-2, with D tentatively TRBD1 (6 bases). V dropped 10 bases and J dropped 1 base, with 19 bases sitting between them. CDR1 and CDR2 from the germline V gene are SNHLY and FYNNEI. The CDR3 is 15 residues long. The DNA for the CDR3 is TGTGCCAACTGGGGGGCCGTGGATATTAACTATGGCTACACCTTC. Translating gives CANWGAVDINYGYTF.

This clonotype was recorded a few times. The chain joins TRBV6-1 to TRBJ2-3, with 13 bases identical to TRBD2. The CDR3 runs 17 residues. Per the germline V gene, CDR1 is MNHNS and CDR2 is SASEGT. J gave up 1 base and V 6 bases, and 7 bases lay outside the gene matches. As DNA, the CDR3 is TGTGCCAGCAGGGTCACTAGCGGGGGGGCGGGCACAGATACGCAGTATTTT. Translation: CASRVTSGGAGTDTQYF.